These T cell receptor beta chains were read from a single sample in a study of blood T cell repertoires in COVID-19. The table came from immunoSEQ multiplex PCR; TCRdb's copy has only in-frame clones and leaves some out. The sample has approximately 150,000 clones; more than 75% are singletons. What was sequenced was peripheral blood. The receptors were sampled from a man aged 45 to 65 who had recovered from COVID-19. The CDR3 runs from the conserved cysteine through the conserved F or W. The D gene is left open where the match is weak. Only some rows state a clone size, as once, few, many or a class for expanded clones.

cdr3_nt cdr3_aa clone_size v_call cdr3_length j_call d_call
TGCGCCAGCAGCTTGGAGGTAATAGCGGGAGGGCCGGCGGAGACCCAGTACTTC CASSLEVIAGGPAETQYF - TRBV5-1 18 TRBJ2-5 TRBD2
TGTGCCAGCAGTTTTTTCAACTCCTACGAGCAGTACTTC CASSFFNSYEQYF - TRBV6-5 13 TRBJ2-7 -
TGTGCCAGCCGTCCCAGGACAGGGGGATACGAGCAGTACTTC CASRPRTGGYEQYF - TRBV6-5 14 TRBJ2-7 TRBD1
TGTGCCAGCAGCTGGGGGGGCGATTCAGATACGCAGTATTTT CASSWGGDSDTQYF - TRBV7-3 14 TRBJ2-3 -
TGTGCCAGCAGCTTAGCCCCTAGCGGGAGGGGGAGGCAAGAGACCCAGTACTTC CASSLAPSGRGRQETQYF - TRBV7-2 18 TRBJ2-5 TRBD2
TGCGCCAGCAGCAGGGACAGGGCGGACACTGAAGCTTTCTTT CASSRDRADTEAFF once TRBV5-1 14 TRBJ1-1 TRBD1
TGCGCCAGCAGCTTGTCCCGGGACAGGGATTGGTTGGGCAATCAGCCCCAGCATTTT CASSLSRDRDWLGNQPQHF - TRBV5-1 19 TRBJ1-5 TRBD1
TGTGCCAGCAGTCTCCTGACTAGCGGGAGGGCCTACAATGAGCAGTTCTTC CASSLLTSGRAYNEQFF - TRBV27 17 TRBJ2-1 TRBD2
TGTGCCAGTAGTAGGGGGACAGACCTAAGTGGCTACACCTTC CASSRGTDLSGYTF - TRBV19 14 TRBJ1-2 TRBD1
TGTGCCAGCAGCGGCCCGACTAGCGGGAGGGCCGATGAGCAGTTCTTC CASSGPTSGRADEQFF - TRBV7-2 16 TRBJ2-1 TRBD2
TGTGCCAGCAGCTTGGCCCTAGGAGGACAGCCCCAGCATTTT CASSLALGGQPQHF few TRBV5-5 14 TRBJ1-5 -
TGCGCCAGCAGCCAAGACTACCTCACCGGGGAGCTGTTTTTT CASSQDYLTGELFF - TRBV4-1 14 TRBJ2-2 -
TGTGCCAGCAGTTTATCTCTAGCTGGCAATCAGCCCCAGCATTTT CASSLSLAGNQPQHF few TRBV28 15 TRBJ1-5 -
TGTGCCTGGAGCAGACAGGGCGGTCAGCCCCAGCATTTT CAWSRQGGQPQHF - TRBV30 13 TRBJ1-5 TRBD1
TGTGCCAGTAGTGCCCGGGACAGGACACGTGGGCGAGCCCAGCAGCAGTACTTC CASSARDRTRGRAQQQYF once TRBV19 18 TRBJ2-7 TRBD1
TGTGCCAGCAGTTACGAGGGAAGGTCTAATGAAAAACTGTTTTTT CASSYEGRSNEKLFF - TRBV6-2/TRBV6-3 15 TRBJ1-4 -
TGTGCCAGCAGCCCGGCAGGGGGGAACACTGAAGCTTTCTTT CASSPAGGNTEAFF - TRBV11-3 14 TRBJ1-1 TRBD1
TGCGCCAGCCCCCCAAGTACAAATATTCAGTACTTC CASPPSTNIQYF - TRBV4-1 12 TRBJ2-4 -
TGTGCCAGCAGCCCGGGAGGGACCGCATCCTACGAGCAGTACTTC CASSPGGTASYEQYF - TRBV7-9 15 TRBJ2-7 TRBD2
TGTGCCAGCAGTCAAGGACAGGGGGCTTATGGCTACACCTTC CASSQGQGAYGYTF - TRBV27 14 TRBJ1-2 TRBD1
TGTGCCAGCAGCTCCCCGAGATGGGACAGCCGACGCTCTGGAAACACCATATATTTT CASSSPRWDSRRSGNTIYF - TRBV7-2 19 TRBJ1-3 TRBD1
TGTGCCAGTGGTCGCGGGGAGAGCTCCTACGAGCAGTACTTC CASGRGESSYEQYF - TRBV19 14 TRBJ2-7 -
TGTGCCAGCAGCTTAGGCCCTAGCTCAGAGACCCAGTACTTC CASSLGPSSETQYF once TRBV7-2 14 TRBJ2-5 -
TGTGCCAGTAGTATCGGACAGATCTCATATGGCTACACCTTC CASSIGQISYGYTF once TRBV19 14 TRBJ1-2 -
TGTGCCAGCAGTTTCAACCCTCCTTCGGGGGGGATTACCTACGAGCAGTACTTC CASSFNPPSGGITYEQYF - TRBV6-4 18 TRBJ2-7 TRBD2
TGTGCCAGCAGTCGTACAATGGGACAGGCCAACGAGCAGTACTTC CASSRTMGQANEQYF - TRBV9 15 TRBJ2-7 TRBD1
TGTGCCAGTAGTCCTTCAGGGGTCGGCGGCTACACCTTC CASSPSGVGGYTF - TRBV19 13 TRBJ1-2 -
TGTGCCAGCAGCCCCCTTAATAGCAATCAGCCCCAGCATTTT CASSPLNSNQPQHF few TRBV27 14 TRBJ1-5 -
TGTGCCAGCAGCCAAGACAGAGGTATCTATGGCTACACCTTC CASSQDRGIYGYTF - TRBV3-1/TRBV3-2 14 TRBJ1-2 -
TGTGCCAGCAGACCCCCCCCGGATAATTCACCCCTCCACTTT CASRPPPDNSPLHF - TRBV27 14 TRBJ1-6 -
TGTGCCAGCAGCCATCTCCCGACAGGGGATCACACTGAAGCTTTCTTT CASSHLPTGDHTEAFF - TRBV9 16 TRBJ1-1 TRBD1
TGTGCCACCTGTGTTAAGGGGATCCACTACTCCTACACTGAAGCTTTCTTT CATCVKGIHYSYTEAFF - TRBV24-1 17 TRBJ1-1 -
TGTGCCAGCAGCCAACCAGCAGGGAATGGCTACACCTTC CASSQPAGNGYTF - TRBV3-1/TRBV3-2 13 TRBJ1-2 -
TGTGCCAGCAGTCTAAGACAGGGCGGTCAGCCCCAGCATTTT CASSLRQGGQPQHF - TRBV28 14 TRBJ1-5 TRBD1
TGTGCCAGCAGCCCCCGACAGGGACGGGACGAGCAGTACTTC CASSPRQGRDEQYF - TRBV9 14 TRBJ2-7 TRBD1
TGTGCCAGCAGCGCCTCAGGGGGCACAGGGGAGCAGTACTTC CASSASGGTGEQYF - TRBV9 14 TRBJ2-7 TRBD1
TGTGCCAGCAGCTTCGGGACTAGCGGCTACAATGAGCAGTTCTTC CASSFGTSGYNEQFF once TRBV5-6 15 TRBJ2-1 TRBD2
TGCGCCAGCAGTAGCCAGGGAGGGTCCTACGAGCAGTACTTC CASSSQGGSYEQYF - TRBV5-1 14 TRBJ2-7 TRBD2
TGTGCCAGCAGCTTACGGACAGGGGGAGTACTTAATGAAAAACTGTTTTTT CASSLRTGGVLNEKLFF - TRBV5-4 17 TRBJ1-4 TRBD1
TGCAGTGTTAGTGGAGGGACAGGGCCTTACGAGCAGTACTTC CSVSGGTGPYEQYF once TRBV20-1 14 TRBJ2-7 TRBD1
TGTGCCAGCTCACTTAAAGCACAGGGCAATGAGCAGTTCTTC CASSLKAQGNEQFF few TRBV18 14 TRBJ2-1 -
TGCGCCAGCAGCCAACTTCTAGCGGGAGCAGGGGATACGCAGTATTTT CASSQLLAGAGDTQYF - TRBV4-1 16 TRBJ2-3 TRBD2